Given below is one T cell receptor (beta chain) in context. The data originate from a study of blood T cell repertoires in COVID-19. On the study more broadly: Italy, Spain and the United States were the sources of the convalescent and acute COVID-19 samples.

Germline V gene lookup returns CDR1 LNHDA and CDR2 SQIVND (reference sequence). CDR3 length equals 14 residues. The V end was cut by 0 bases, the J end by 4 bases, with 9 bases between. Produced via immunoSEQ multiplex PCR; TCRdb's table is partial and in-frame only. The table includes about 200,000 clones, about nine tenths detected once. The receptor comes from a man between 18 and 35 years old with active or convalescent COVID-19. The sample consisted of peripheral blood. The chain carries TRBV19 and TRBJ1-1; D gene uncertain. In DNA, the CDR3 is TGTGCCAGTAGTATAGATGCTGCGGCCACTGAAGCTTTCTTT. Protein: CASSIDAAATEAFF.